This T cell receptor (beta chain) originates from a study of T cell clonotyping in hematopoietic cell transplantation. Generated by immunoSEQ multiplex PCR, the TCRdb table keeps only in-frame clones and is missing some. Of about 10,000 clones in the sample, about 54% are singletons; the top ten hold around 13%. Whole-study findings and limits: Recipient TCR diversity dropped after transplant; expanded clonotypes rose from day 30 to 180. Broader posttransplant TCR repertoire diversity was predicted by graft donor and pretransplant recipient Inverse Simpson Index values.

Blood collection times were about day -28 and days 30, 100, 180 posttransplant. About this clone itself: Its antigen is not identified.

Sequencing was performed on peripheral blood mononuclear cells, taken 100 days after allogeneic stem cell transplant. The source is a female patient aged 50-65 years who had an allogeneic stem cell transplant from an unrelated donor, so the T cells may come from the graft donor. Some clones in this sample may be carry-over from other donors' samples.

Here the CDR3 reads CASSEKDSWSDTQYF. The CDR3 bases are TGTGCCAGCAGTGAGAAGGACAGTTGGTCAGATACGCAGTATTTT. This chain links TRBV6-1 with TRBJ2-3, with TRBD1 as a possible D gene (6 bases). Trimming stripped 3 bases from V and 4 bases from J, with 14 bases between. CDR1 is MNHNS, CDR2 SASEGT, per germline. This CDR3 has 15 amino acids.